Below, one TCR beta chain is given with its context. Deep was the level used in running the assay. For every subset, genomic DNA was evenly distributed across several immunoSEQ plates. Under the authors' procedure: ImmunoSEQ supplied junction-only sequences lacking quality scores, so filtering was different. This table comes from immunoSEQ multiplex PCR, and its TCRdb copy is limited to in-frame clones, with some not included. From that table come the V and J calls and clone size; the DNA was used to work out D and trimming. The sample includes about 2.4 million clones, roughly 93% of them seen just once. This record comes from a study of shared clonotypes between healthy human individuals. The CD4+ fraction was divided into a CD45RA+ naive subset and a CD45RA-negative memory subset. Specimen: naive CD4+ T cells from PBMCs. The subset: CD45RA+ positively selected. This TCR was sampled from a man younger than 30 in good health. Some clones in this sample may be carry-over from other donors' samples.

CDR3 sequence (DNA): TGTGCCAGCAGCTTTACTGGGAGCTCCTACAATGAGCAGTTCTTC. This gives the protein CASSFTGSSYNEQFF. The chain links TRBV7-3 to TRBJ2-1, with a tentative D call TRBD2 (5 bases). Trimming cost V 3 bases and J 0 bases, with 9 bases left between them. In germline, CDR1 is SGHTA, CDR2 FQGTGA. The CDR3 totals 15 residues. The full variable domain, its missing parts supplied by reference TRBV7-3 and TRBJ2-1, is GAGVSQTPSNKVTEKGKYVELRCDPISGHTALYWYRQSLGQGPEFLIYFQGTGAADDSGLPNDRFFAVRPEGSVSTLKIQRTERGDSAVYLCASSFTGSSYNEQFFGPGTRLTVL.